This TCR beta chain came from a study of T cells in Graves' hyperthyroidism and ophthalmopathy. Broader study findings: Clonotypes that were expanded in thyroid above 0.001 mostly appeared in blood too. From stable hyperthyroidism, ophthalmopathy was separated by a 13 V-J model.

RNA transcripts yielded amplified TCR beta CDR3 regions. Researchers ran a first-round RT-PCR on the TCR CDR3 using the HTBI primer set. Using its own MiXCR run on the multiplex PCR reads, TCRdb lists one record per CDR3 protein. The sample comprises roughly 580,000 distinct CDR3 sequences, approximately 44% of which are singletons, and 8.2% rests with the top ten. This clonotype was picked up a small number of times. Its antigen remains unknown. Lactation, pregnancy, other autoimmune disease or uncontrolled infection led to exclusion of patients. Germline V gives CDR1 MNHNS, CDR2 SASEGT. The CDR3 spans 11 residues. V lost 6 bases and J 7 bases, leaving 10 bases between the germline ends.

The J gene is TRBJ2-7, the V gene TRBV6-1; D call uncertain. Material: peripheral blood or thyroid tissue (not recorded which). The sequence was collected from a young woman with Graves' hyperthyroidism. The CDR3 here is CASSDSGEQYF. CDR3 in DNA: TGTGCCAGCAGCGATTCTGGTGAGCAGTACTTC.